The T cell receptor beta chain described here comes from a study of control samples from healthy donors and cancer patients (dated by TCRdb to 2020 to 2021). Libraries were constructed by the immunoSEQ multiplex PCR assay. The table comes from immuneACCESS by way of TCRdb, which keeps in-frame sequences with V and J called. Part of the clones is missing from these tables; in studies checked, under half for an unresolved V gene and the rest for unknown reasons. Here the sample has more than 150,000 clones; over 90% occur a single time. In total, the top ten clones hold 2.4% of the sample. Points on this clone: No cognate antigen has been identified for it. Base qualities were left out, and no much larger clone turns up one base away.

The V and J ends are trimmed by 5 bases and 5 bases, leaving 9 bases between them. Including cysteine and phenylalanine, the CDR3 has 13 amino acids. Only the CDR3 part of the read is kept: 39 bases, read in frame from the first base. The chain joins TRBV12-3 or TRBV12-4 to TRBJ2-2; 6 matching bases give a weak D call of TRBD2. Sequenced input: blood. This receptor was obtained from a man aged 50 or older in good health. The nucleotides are TGTGCCAGCAGTCGGAGGGGAACCGGGGAGCTGTTTTTT. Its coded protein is CASSRRGTGELFF.